These T cell receptor beta chains were read from a single sample in a study of blood T cell repertoires in COVID-19. Profiled with immunoSEQ multiplex PCR; TCRdb holds only in-frame clones, not every one. The repertoire holds roughly 290,000 clones, approximately 90% seen once, with around 0.84% in the top ten. Sequenced sample: peripheral blood. The source of these receptors is a man under 40 with acute or convalescent COVID-19. Both conserved end residues are part of each CDR3.

cdr3_aa	v_call	j_call
CASSKLNTEAFF	TRBV11-2	TRBJ1-1
CASRFLSSTDTQYF	TRBV5-1	TRBJ2-3
CASSEQQGAIQPQHF	TRBV2	TRBJ1-5
CASSLWDRVYYSPLHF	TRBV5-6	TRBJ1-6
CASRLRDRNTGELFF	TRBV6-5	TRBJ2-2
CASSDRDRVDSGYTF	TRBV2	TRBJ1-2
CASSLGFGTGDRGYTF	TRBV7-9	TRBJ1-2
CASRYGTGRGEYGYTF	TRBV28	TRBJ1-2
CASSLTEGIAEKLFF	TRBV7-9	TRBJ1-4
CASSYPRRVTGELFF	TRBV7-2	TRBJ2-2
CASSFSGLGTDTQYF	TRBV5-1	TRBJ2-3
CASSQADRFNSPLHF	TRBV3-1/TRBV3-2	TRBJ1-6
CASSSGYEQYF	TRBV5-4	TRBJ2-7
CASSLSPGNGYTF	TRBV27	TRBJ1-2
CASSPRTGPNTEAFF	TRBV27	TRBJ1-1
CATSRDPGQYNEQFF	TRBV15	TRBJ2-1
CASSRTSGANYRETQYF	TRBV27	TRBJ2-5
CASSNQGQGANVLTF	TRBV19	TRBJ2-6
CASSSESTGSREAFF	TRBV19	TRBJ1-1
CASSPGQAVEKLFF	TRBV28	TRBJ1-4
CSVDRGGYTF	TRBV29-1	TRBJ1-2
CASSPIAGYQETQYF	TRBV9	TRBJ2-5
CASSLDGRGVYEQYF	TRBV28	TRBJ2-7
CASSLGSRGLTDTQYF	TRBV7-9	TRBJ2-3
CASSPPGGRNTEAFF	TRBV5-4	TRBJ1-1
CASSPSGRARETQYF	TRBV6-2/TRBV6-3	TRBJ2-5
CASSLEGYGYTF	TRBV7-9	TRBJ1-2
CASSLGWLAGAPWADTQYF	TRBV11-2	TRBJ2-3
CASSLPGEAGNQPQHF	TRBV28	TRBJ1-5
CTSSQALGLAGRRAQETQYF	TRBV1	TRBJ2-5
CASSRDKSNQPQHF	TRBV21-1	TRBJ1-5
CATLGAYEQYF	TRBV28	TRBJ2-7
CASTLGGVGEKLFF	TRBV28	TRBJ1-4
CASSLQAGGTEAFF	TRBV5-1	TRBJ1-1
CSAKVFGGPMEKLFF	TRBV29-1	TRBJ1-4
CASRHAGLAGGSGELFF	TRBV7-2	TRBJ2-2
CASSQRQLNEQFF	TRBV19	TRBJ2-1
CASSQAGRGAFF	TRBV3-1/TRBV3-2	TRBJ1-1
CAISEISGGPPDTQYF	TRBV10-3	TRBJ2-3